These T cell receptor beta chains were read from a single sample in a study of blood T cell repertoires in COVID-19. The assay was immunoSEQ multiplex PCR, and TCRdb's table has in-frame clones only and misses some. The sample has over 200,000 clones, just under 90% seen once. Sequencing input: peripheral blood. These receptors were obtained from a man aged 25 to 40 with COVID-19, enrolled during active disease. The CDR3 runs from the conserved cysteine through the conserved F or W.

>16|TRBV5-4
CASSLGQGTRGNTIYF
>12|TRBV2
CASSLYTDTQYF
>17|TRBV7-2
CASSLSLASGSRNEQFF
>13|TRBV29-1
CSIRQGINQPQHF
>14|TRBV2
CASSGQENIYEQYF
>14|TRBV7-3
CASSPDWSADTQYF
>13|TRBV6-6
CASSYGQFNEQYF
>14|TRBV11-2
CASSSLGGAEGYTF
>14|TRBV27
CASREQSSGNTIYF
>14|TRBV5-4
CASSSWTGQETQYF
>17|TRBV5-1
CASSLLAGLAGAGEQYF
>13|TRBV5-1
CASSLTGGYEQYF
>15|TRBV9
CASSVAGEGYQPQHF
>13|TRBV18
CASSPRQGDGYTF
>14|TRBV11-1
CASSLRGIGEKLFF
>15|TRBV4-1
CASSQVLAAYNEQFF
>15|TRBV18
CASSPGTSAYNEQFF
>13|TRBV28
CASSDRAKNIQYF
>15|TRBV7-3
CASSPGGLANTEAFF
>13|TRBV2
CASNRDTTDEQYF
>15|TRBV7-9
CASSGGRSTNEKLFF
>12|TRBV6-2/TRBV6-3
CASSYGQYGYTF
>17|TRBV5-8
CASRPRDRALDSQPQHF
>13|TRBV20-1
CSAGGLAGRPQHF
>17|TRBV24-1
CATSDRNEGQRTYEQYF
>14|TRBV9
CASSLTTGGQPQHF
>15|TRBV2
CASSSLASGNNEQFF
>14|TRBV27
CASSRQGSVQPQHF
>16|TRBV18
CASSPQGGSLGDTQYF
>15|TRBV7-3
CASSTAVASYNEQFF
>14|TRBV9
CASSGTINTGELFF
>14|TRBV25-1
CASSEPRLADTQYF
>17|TRBV7-2
CASSLAWTSGTTDTQYF
>15|TRBV6-2/TRBV6-3
CASSYFGSSGNTIYF
>15|TRBV6-2/TRBV6-3
CASSLLVPTLYEQYF
>12|TRBV19
CASKTGGTEAFF
>14|TRBV9
CASSVGGGNYGYTF
>17|TRBV21-1
CASSKPHIGEFGTEAFF
>16|TRBV7-9
CASSWDGQRANYGYTF
>15|TRBV7-8
CASNLAGEDTDTQYF
>18|TRBV27
CASSSRTGGNFMNTEAFF
>17|TRBV27
CASSLTQGQGKNYGYTF
>14|TRBV5-4
CASSLPGMNTEAFF
>15|TRBV5-4
CASSLLSGGDSEAFF
>15|TRBV24-1
CATSDAGQGGNEQFF
>14|TRBV5-4
CASSSGTVTGELFF
>15|TRBV11-1
CATTDRSGPTDTQYF
>13|TRBV27
CASSPLGLYGYTF
>17|TRBV4-3
CASSYNLDPVGSYEQYF
>13|TRBV12-3/TRBV12-4
CASSLGATDGYTF
>13|TRBV7-9
CASSVGWQDGYTF